The 15 T cell receptor beta chains below all came from one sample that was sequenced in a study of blood T cell repertoires in COVID-19. Data came from immunoSEQ multiplex PCR; TCRdb stores just in-frame clones and leaves some out. The table includes approximately 170,000 clones, roughly 90% detected once. The sample was peripheral blood. Source of these receptors: a woman aged 55-70 years with COVID-19, enrolled during active disease.

V is TRBV30 and J is TRBJ2-7; TRBD2 matches at 8 bases. J gave up 2 bases and V 3 bases, and 6 bases lay outside the gene matches. The germline gives CDR1 GTSNPN, CDR2 SVGIG (reference sequence). The CDR3 has 14 residues. The CDR3 DNA sequence: TGTGCCTGGAGAACCACTAGCGGTCCCTACGAGCAGTACTTC. This translates into CAWRTTSGPYEQYF.

This chain connects TRBV28 to TRBJ2-1; 12 positions match TRBD2. This CDR3 comprises 14 residues. In germline, CDR1 is MDHEN, CDR2 SYDVKM. The J segment lost 7 bases and the V segment lost 8 bases, leaving 6 bases of the junction unmatched. In nucleotides, the CDR3 is TGTGCCAGCGCCACGACTAGCGGGAGAAATGAGCAGTTCTTC. This translates into CASATTSGRNEQFF.

The chain joins TRBV2 to TRBJ1-4; 10 bases fit TRBD1. This CDR3 has 14 amino acids. The V gene end was trimmed by 8 bases and the J gene end by 7 bases; junction bases not matched to a gene: 7. Germline CDR1 reads SNHLY; CDR2 reads FYNNEI. The CDR3, as DNA: TGTGCCAGCCGCCCCGGGACAGGGGTTGAAAAACTGTTTTTT. It translates to CASRPGTGVEKLFF.

V is TRBV14 and J is TRBJ2-2; TRBD2 agrees at 9 bases. This CDR3 is 18 amino acids long. After removal of 4 bases from V and 5 bases from J, the junction contained 14 bases not matched to a gene. The germline CDR1 and CDR2 sequences are SGHDN and FVKESK. Here the CDR3 reads CASSRLPGSGSMTGELFF. Here the CDR3 DNA reads TGTGCCAGCAGCCGACTCCCCGGTAGCGGGAGTATGACCGGGGAGCTGTTTTTT.

This chain joins TRBV7-2 and TRBJ2-7; TRBD2 matches 11 bases. The V and J ends lost 1 base and 2 bases, in that order; junction bases with no gene match: 10. Germline V CDR1 and CDR2: SGHTA, FQGNSA. The CDR3 contains 18 residues. The CDR3 nucleotides are TGTGCCAGCAGCTTAGAATGGGCGCTAGCGGGAGGTGCCTACGAGCAGTACTTC. This sequence encodes CASSLEWALAGGAYEQYF. Using reference TRBV7-2 and TRBJ2-7 for the parts outside the CDR3, the full variable domain is GAGVSQSPSNKVTEKGKDVELRCDPISGHTALYWYRQSLGQGLEFLIYFQGNSAPDKSGLPSDRFSAERTGGSVSTLTIQRTQQEDSAVYLCASSLEWALAGGAYEQYFGPGTRLTVT.

The J gene is TRBJ1-1, the V gene TRBV19; D is unresolved. This CDR3 region has 13 residues. Trimming shortened V by 7 bases and J by 7 bases, and 16 bases separated the two germline ends. Germline CDR1 LNHDA, CDR2 SQIVND (reference sequence). The CDR3, as DNA: TGTGCCAGTAAGATAGGTGGGCGGGATGAAGCTTTCTTT. Translating it yields CASKIGGRDEAFF. Full variable domain (outside the CDR3, taken from reference TRBV19 and TRBJ1-1): DGGITQSPKYLFRKEGQNVTLSCEQNLNHDAMYWYRQDPGQGLRLIYYSQIVNDFQKGDIAEGYSVSREKKESFPLTVTSAQKNPTAFYLCASKIGGRDEAFFGQGTRLTVV.

The rearrangement joins TRBV29-1 to TRBJ2-7; a possible D gene is TRBD1 (5 bases). This CDR3 is 12 amino acids long. V dropped 2 bases and J dropped 6 bases, with 11 bases sitting between them. CDR1 is SQVTM and CDR2 is ANQGSEA in the germline V gene. CDR3 coding DNA: TGCAGCGTTGAAAGGGGCCCCTTCGAGCAGTACTTC. It translates to CSVERGPFEQYF.

This clone came up a few times. The rearrangement uses TRBV28 and TRBJ2-7; TRBD2 matches at 8 bases. The CDR3 spans 14 residues. V lost 7 bases, J lost 1 base, and 6 bases stayed unmatched. The germline V gene has CDR1 MDHEN and CDR2 SYDVKM. CDR3 bases: TGTGCCAGCACCACTAGCGGCGCATCCTACGAGCAGTACTTC. This gives the protein CASTTSGASYEQYF.

This rearrangement joins TRBV7-3 to TRBJ2-1; D gene unclear. V shed 1 base and J shed 0 bases, with 7 bases lying between them. Germline CDR1 reads SGHTA; CDR2 reads FQGTGA. The CDR3 has 15 amino acids. CDR3 region: CASSLNPTSYNEQFF. In DNA, the CDR3 is TGTGCCAGCAGCTTAAACCCTACCTCCTACAATGAGCAGTTCTTC.

This chain links TRBV7-9 with TRBJ1-4; no firm D call. The CDR3 totals 13 residues. V lost 5 bases, J lost 7 bases, and 11 bases lay in between. Germline CDR1 reads SEHNR; CDR2 reads FQNEAQ (reference sequence). The CDR3 is CASSVVVSEKLFF. CDR3 nucleotides: TGTGCCAGCAGCGTTGTCGTCAGTGAAAAACTGTTTTTT.

This clone has just one count. The V gene is TRBV6-5, the J gene TRBJ1-4; D gene uncertain. Looked up from germline, CDR1 is MNHEY and CDR2 is SVGAGI. Trimming took 2 bases from V and 0 from J, leaving 7 bases between them. The length of the CDR3 is 15 residues. CDR3 residues: CASSYQAATNEKLFF. In DNA, the CDR3 is TGTGCCAGCAGTTACCAGGCAGCAACTAATGAAAAACTGTTTTTT.

In DNA, the CDR3 is TGTGCCAGCAGCTTGGCTAGGGGACTCCTCCCCGGGGAGCTGTTTTTT. Translated: CASSLARGLLPGELFF. This chain joins TRBV5-4 and TRBJ2-2; tentatively, D is TRBD2 (6 bases). Germline V CDR1 and CDR2: SGHNT, YYREEE (reference sequence). The CDR3 contains 16 residues. V lost 0 bases and J 6 bases, leaving 15 bases between the germline ends.

This chain links TRBV6-6 with TRBJ1-4, with 7 bases aligning to TRBD1. The CDR3 is 12 residues long. V lost 7 bases, J lost 8 bases, and 4 bases stayed unmatched. The germline V gene encodes CDR1 MNHNY and CDR2 SVGAGI (reference sequence). CDR3 sequence: CASTLQGEKLFF. The CDR3 nucleotides are TGTGCCAGCACTCTACAGGGGGAAAAACTGTTTTTT.

The V and J genes are TRBV28 and TRBJ1-1; D unclear. Germline V gene data show CDR1 as MDHEN and CDR2 as SYDVKM. The CDR3 length is 15 residues. Trimming shortened V by 5 bases and J by 2 bases, and 15 bases separated the two germline ends. CDR3 loop: CASSKQSGFNTEAFF. CDR3 nucleotide sequence: TGTGCCAGCAGTAAACAATCAGGATTCAACACTGAAGCTTTCTTT.

The chain employs TRBV6-5 and TRBJ2-7, with 8 bases lining up with TRBD2. The germline gives CDR1 MNHEY, CDR2 SVGAGI. CDR3 length: 12 amino acids. Losses at the gene ends were 5 bases for V and 7 bases for J; bases not matched to a gene: 4. CDR3 region: CASSRGGMEQYF. Here the CDR3 DNA reads TGTGCCAGCAGTCGCGGGGGGATGGAGCAGTACTTC.